These 9 T cell receptor beta chains were sequenced from one sample in a study of cytomegalovirus exposure and HLA in healthy donors. With 60 Vbeta and 13 Jbeta primers, the PCR was carried out. The repertoire was sequenced with immunoSEQ multiplex PCR; TCRdb's copy has only in-frame clones and lacks some. Here the sample spans some 110,000 clones, about 74% being singletons. Sequencing input: PBMCs. Receptors were obtained from a man younger than 45 in good health and CMV-seropositive.

This chain connects TRBV28 to TRBJ2-2; tentative D call: TRBD2 (7 bases). Germline V gene data show CDR1 as MDHEN and CDR2 as SYDVKM. The CDR3 consists of 15 residues. Trimming took 7 bases from V and 4 from J, leaving 16 bases between them. CDR3 nucleotides: TGTGCCAGCACCATTGGGGGCGGGGGCACCGGGGAGCTGTTTTTT. The encoded protein is CASTIGGGGTGELFF.

The chain joins TRBV18 to TRBJ2-7; tentative D call: TRBD1 (6 bases). There are 15 residues in the CDR3. Germline-derived CDR1 and CDR2 are KGHSH and LQKENI. V lost 3 bases and J 5 bases, leaving 17 bases between the germline ends. The CDR3 DNA is TGTGCCAGCTCACCTCAACAGGGTTCGACGCACGAGCAGTACTTC. This encodes CASSPQQGSTHEQYF.

CDR3 nucleotides: TGTGCCACCAGCAGTCTAGCGGGGGGGCCTGCAGATACGCAGTATTTT. Amino acids: CATSSLAGGPADTQYF. The V gene is TRBV15, the J gene TRBJ2-3, with 12 bases aligning to TRBD2. Germline CDR1 LNHNV, CDR2 YYDKDF (reference sequence). V trimming: 3 bases; J trimming: 4 bases; junction bases outside the gene matches: 5. CDR3 length: 16 residues.

The chain combines TRBV6-5 with TRBJ2-5; a possible D gene is TRBD1 (7 bases). This CDR3 is built from 15 residues. Looked up from germline, CDR1 is MNHEY and CDR2 is SVGAGI. The V gene lost 8 bases and the J gene lost 0 bases, with 16 bases spanning the gap. CDR3 region: CASSPGGGDQETQYF. Written as DNA, the CDR3 is TGTGCCAGCTCTCCCGGAGGGGGCGACCAAGAGACCCAGTACTTC.

This clone occurred once. The chain joins TRBV7-9 to TRBJ2-3; the match to TRBD2 covers 7 bases. Germline CDR1 SEHNR, CDR2 FQNEAQ (reference sequence). This CDR3 region has 16 residues. After removal of 6 bases from V and 2 bases from J, the junction contained 11 bases not matched to a gene. The CDR3 nucleotides read TGTGCCAGCAGTCAGATGAGCGGGGCCCTCACAGATACGCAGTATTTT. Its translation is CASSQMSGALTDTQYF.

The chain uses TRBV7-3 and TRBJ2-5; 7 positions match TRBD2. Looked up from germline, CDR1 is SGHTA and CDR2 is FQGTGA. This CDR3 is 15 amino acids long. Trimming took 5 bases from V and 1 from J; bases not matched to a gene: 7. In DNA, the CDR3 is TGTGCCAGCAGCACCGAAGCGGGGCCCCAAGAGACCCAGTACTTC. The encoded protein is CASSTEAGPQETQYF. Using reference TRBV7-3 and TRBJ2-5 for the parts outside the CDR3, the full variable domain is GAGVSQTPSNKVTEKGKYVELRCDPISGHTALYWYRQSLGQGPEFLIYFQGTGAADDSGLPNDRFFAVRPEGSVSTLKIQRTERGDSAVYLCASSTEAGPQETQYFGPGTRLLVL.

The chain uses TRBV4-1 and TRBJ2-5; TRBD2 agrees at 10 bases. The J call is uncertain, as TRBJ2-7 better fits the DNA end. CDR1 MGHRA and CDR2 YSYEKL come from the germline V gene. The CDR3 length is 18 residues. The CDR3 region has the DNA TGCGCCAGCAGCCGAAGCATAGGGCTAGCGGGGGAAGCCTACGAGCAGTACTTC. It is translated as CASSRSIGLAGEAYEQYF.

The J gene is TRBJ2-6, the V gene TRBV7-9; D is undetermined. In germline, CDR1 is SEHNR, CDR2 FQNEAQ (reference sequence). CDR3 length: 14 residues. V lost 8 bases to trimming and J lost 0 bases, with 8 bases between them. The CDR3: CASDMASGANVLTF. In DNA, the CDR3 is TGTGCCAGCGATATGGCCTCTGGGGCCAACGTCCTGACTTTC.

The gene calls are TRBV2 and TRBJ1-2; 8 nucleotides align to TRBD1. With 7 bases clipped from V and 8 bases from J, the junction kept 12 bases outside the gene matches. The CDR3 has 14 amino acids. The V gene's germline CDR1 is SNHLY and CDR2 FYNNEI. CDR3 DNA sequence: TGTGCCAGCATCTTCGAGGACAGGGTAGGAGGCTACACCTTC. It encodes CASIFEDRVGGYTF.